This TCR beta chain was identified in a study of blood T cell repertoires in COVID-19. In the study overall: The United States, Italy and Spain supplied acute and convalescent COVID-19 samples.

Germline CDR1 is SGHNT and CDR2 is YYREEE (reference sequence). V lost 4 bases and J lost 10, with 18 bases in between. The CDR3 is 14 residues long. Original data processing: From reference gene primer amplification, estimates of nucleated cell counts were derived. Profiled with immunoSEQ multiplex PCR; TCRdb holds only in-frame clones, not every one. The D gene and trimming were derived from the DNA, and the V and J assignments and clone size from that table. The sample comprises 70,000 to 90,000 clones, about 79% of which are singletons, and about 15% rests with the top ten. The chain has TRBV5-4 and TRBJ1-5, with a possible D match to TRBD1 (6 bases). The sequence was obtained from a human donor in a cohort sampled during active COVID-19. The sequencing sample was made of peripheral blood. The DNA for the CDR3 is TGTGCCAGCAGCGCCTACAGGGTAATCAGCCCCCAGCATTTT. Protein sequence: CASSAYRVISPQHF.